This T cell receptor (beta chain) was retrieved from a study of shared clonotypes between healthy human individuals. Healthy HIV-negative adults without recent acute infections or vaccinations served as donors. There are 13 residues in the CDR3. The V gene's germline CDR1 is SGHNT and CDR2 YYREEE (reference sequence). V gave up 2 bases and J gave up 6 bases, with 8 bases separating them. The assay was carried out at the deep level. Profiled with immunoSEQ multiplex PCR; TCRdb holds only in-frame clones, not every one. Of over 400,000 clones in the sample, around 96% are singletons; the top ten hold about 0.068%. Points from the study as a whole: Clonotypes which were not shared had lower generation probabilities than clonotypes that all four donors shared. Naive CD4 clonotype sharing across a few donors was around 5%.

With regard to this clone: The target antigen is unknown.

What was sequenced was naive CD4+ T cells sorted from blood. Subset meaning: CD45RA+ positively selected. This chain connects TRBV5-4 to TRBJ2-2, with D uncertain. The clonotype was recovered from a woman between 25 and 40 years old in good health. CDR3 sequence (DNA): TGTGCCAGCAGCTTCGGTGAGGCCGGGGAGCTGTTTTTT. Translation gives CASSFGEAGELFF.